The rows below give T cell receptor beta chains drawn from one sample of a study of cytomegalovirus exposure and HLA in healthy donors. Measured with immunoSEQ multiplex PCR; TCRdb has only the in-frame clones, and not every one. The data hold approximately 88,000 clones, with less than 80% observed a single time. Input material: PBMCs. Receptors were obtained from a male donor in good health and CMV-seronegative. Both conserved end residues are part of each CDR3. Each record gives: D gene, V gene, clone size, J gene, CDR3 protein, CDR3 DNA. A D gene is named only where the DNA matches it firmly. A row's size may be missing; if present it is once, few, many or a size class.

>NA|TRBV18|NA|TRBJ1-2
CASSPGRGPAGYTF
TGTGCCAGCTCCCCAGGGCGGGGCCCCGCGGGCTACACCTTC
>NA|TRBV19|once|TRBJ2-2
CASSILRNTGELFF
TGTGCCAGTAGTATCCTCAGGAACACCGGGGAGCTGTTTTTT
>NA|TRBV11-2|NA|TRBJ2-1
CASGEVGGGDEQFF
TGTGCCAGCGGAGAGGTTGGCGGAGGCGATGAGCAGTTCTTC
>TRBD1|TRBV11-3|few|TRBJ2-5
CASSLGTGSFETQYF
TGTGCCAGCAGCTTAGGGACAGGGTCTTTCGAGACCCAGTACTTC
>NA|TRBV2|NA|TRBJ1-4
CATSPSVTREKLFF
TGTGCCACCAGCCCAAGTGTGACGCGGGAAAAACTGTTTTTT
>NA|TRBV18|NA|TRBJ1-2
CASSPDTANYGYTF
TGTGCCAGCTCACCGGACACAGCTAACTATGGCTACACCTTC
>TRBD2|TRBV28|NA|TRBJ2-2
CASTIRARGDPGELFF
TGTGCCAGCACCATACGGGCCCGGGGGGACCCCGGGGAGCTGTTTTTT
>NA|TRBV7-9|NA|TRBJ2-2
CASSPEIILAGELFF
TGTGCCAGCAGCCCAGAAATCATCCTGGCCGGGGAGCTGTTTTTT
>NA|TRBV5-1|NA|TRBJ2-3
CASSLATDTQYF
TGCGCCAGCAGCTTGGCAACAGATACGCAGTATTTT
>NA|TRBV6-5|NA|TRBJ1-6
CASRDSSYNSPLHF
TGTGCCAGCAGGGACAGCTCCTATAATTCACCCCTCCACTTT
>TRBD2|TRBV6-4|few|TRBJ2-1
CASSPGTSYNEQFF
TGTGCCAGCTCCCCGGGGACTAGCTACAATGAGCAGTTCTTC
>TRBD1|TRBV5-6|NA|TRBJ1-2
CASSLTGGGGGYTF
TGTGCCAGCAGCTTGACAGGGGGCGGTGGTGGCTACACCTTC
>TRBD1|TRBV6-6|few|TRBJ2-7
CASSRPQTGVDEQYF
TGTGCCAGCAGTCGGCCTCAGACAGGGGTGGACGAGCAGTACTTC
>NA|TRBV27|NA|TRBJ2-2
CASSLSLPGGELTGELFF
TGTGCCAGCAGTTTATCGCTTCCGGGGGGCGAGCTCACCGGGGAGCTGTTTTTT
>NA|TRBV27|NA|TRBJ2-3
CASSLEARWQDTQYF
TGTGCCAGCAGTTTGGAGGCGCGATGGCAGGATACGCAGTATTTT
>NA|TRBV6-5|NA|TRBJ1-1
CATTGRGDEAFF
TGTGCCACCACGGGTAGGGGCGATGAAGCTTTCTTT
>TRBD1|TRBV6-6|NA|TRBJ2-5
CASSASPQGSGETQYF
TGTGCCAGCAGTGCATCCCCACAGGGGTCGGGGGAGACCCAGTACTTC
>TRBD1|TRBV6-5|NA|TRBJ2-1
CASSYGDRDNEQFF
TGTGCCAGCAGTTACGGGGACAGGGACAATGAGCAGTTCTTC
>NA|TRBV28|NA|TRBJ2-5
CASSTAGTPKWTQYF
TGTGCCAGCAGTACCGCCGGGACACCCAAATGGACCCAGTACTTC
>NA|TRBV15|NA|TRBJ2-5
CATSREKVPEEQYF
TGTGCCACCAGCAGAGAAAAGGTGCCGGAGGAGCAGTACTTC
>NA|TRBV4-2|few|TRBJ1-2
CASSQDRGHGYTF
TGTGCCAGCAGCCAAGACAGGGGCCATGGCTACACCTTC
>NA|TRBV5-1|NA|TRBJ2-5
CASRRGIAEETQYF
TGCGCCAGCAGAAGGGGAATTGCGGAAGAGACCCAGTACTTC
>NA|TRBV7-9|NA|TRBJ2-7
CASTSRDGSYEQYF
TGTGCCAGCACATCGCGGGACGGATCCTACGAGCAGTACTTC
>TRBD2|TRBV9|NA|TRBJ2-2
CASSERGGSGTGELFF
TGTGCCTCTAGCGAAAGGGGAGGGTCGGGGACCGGGGAGCTGTTTTTT
>NA|TRBV5-1|NA|TRBJ2-3
CASSLANRRGRGTDTQYF
TGCGCCAGCAGCTTGGCCAATAGGAGGGGGCGCGGGACAGATACGCAGTATTTT
>NA|TRBV5-6|NA|TRBJ2-7
CASSPDRSYEQYF
TGTGCCAGCAGCCCGGACAGAAGCTACGAGCAGTACTTC
>TRBD1|TRBV6-1|NA|TRBJ1-2
CASLRDRGLVVGYTF
TGTGCCAGCCTCCGGGACAGGGGGCTCGTCGTTGGCTACACCTTC
>TRBD1|TRBV29-1|NA|TRBJ1-2
CSVDTGDAGGYTF
TGCAGCGTTGACACAGGGGATGCAGGTGGCTACACCTTC
>TRBD1|TRBV9|NA|TRBJ1-2
CASSVLGQGPGANYGYTF
TGTGCCAGCAGCGTACTCGGACAGGGCCCGGGGGCTAACTATGGCTACACCTTC
>NA|TRBV6-4|NA|TRBJ1-1
CASSASPGNTEAFF
TGTGCCAGCAGTGCATCGCCAGGGAACACTGAAGCTTTCTTT
>TRBD1|TRBV7-2|NA|TRBJ2-7
CASSLAPGGATRAYEQYF
TGTGCCAGCAGCTTAGCGCCAGGGGGCGCTACCCGGGCTTACGAGCAGTACTTC
>TRBD1|TRBV28|NA|TRBJ2-7
CASSLPGTGETEQYF
TGTGCCAGCAGTTTACCCGGGACAGGGGAAACCGAGCAGTACTTC
>NA|TRBV15|NA|TRBJ1-5
CATSRRQAGNQPQHF
TGTGCCACCAGCCGCCGACAGGCTGGGAATCAGCCCCAGCATTTT
>NA|TRBV5-8|few|TRBJ1-4
CASSLGGRMEKLFF
TGTGCCAGCAGCTTGGGGGGGAGGATGGAAAAACTGTTTTTT
>TRBD1|TRBV11-2|NA|TRBJ1-1
CASSRGQGGTEAFF
TGTGCCAGCAGCCGGGGACAGGGGGGAACTGAAGCTTTCTTT
>TRBD2|TRBV5-4|NA|TRBJ2-1
CASSEGLNYNEQFF
TGTGCCAGCAGCGAGGGACTAAATTACAATGAGCAGTTCTTC
>NA|TRBV27|once|TRBJ1-2
CASSPVTEPGFDGYTF
TGTGCCAGCAGTCCCGTTACAGAACCCGGATTTGATGGCTACACCTTC
>NA|TRBV7-2|NA|TRBJ1-2
CASSLLQGAGNYGYTF
TGTGCCAGCAGCTTATTACAGGGCGCGGGTAACTATGGCTACACCTTC
>NA|TRBV14|NA|TRBJ2-3
CASSQGLSGSTDTQYF
TGTGCCAGCAGCCAAGGTCTATCAGGAAGCACAGATACGCAGTATTTT
>NA|TRBV6-5|few|TRBJ1-5
CASRFKAGQPQHF
TGTGCCAGCCGTTTCAAAGCGGGTCAGCCCCAGCATTTT
>TRBD1|TRBV6-5|NA|TRBJ1-3
CASSYTRGGVDTIYF
TGTGCCAGCAGTTACACTCGAGGGGGCGTAGACACCATATATTTT
>NA|TRBV4-2|NA|TRBJ1-2
CASSQGALLIEGYTF
TGTGCCAGCAGCCAAGGGGCTCTTCTAATAGAAGGCTACACCTTC
>NA|TRBV15|NA|TRBJ1-5
CATSRGQTNQPQHF
TGTGCCACCAGCAGAGGTCAGACTAATCAGCCCCAGCATTTT
>NA|TRBV5-1|NA|TRBJ1-2
CASSSRTTGYGYTF
TGCGCCAGCAGCTCCAGAACGACGGGATATGGCTACACCTTC
>NA|TRBV6-1|NA|TRBJ2-1
CASIPLRSYNEQFF
TGTGCCAGCATCCCCCTCCGCTCCTACAATGAGCAGTTCTTC